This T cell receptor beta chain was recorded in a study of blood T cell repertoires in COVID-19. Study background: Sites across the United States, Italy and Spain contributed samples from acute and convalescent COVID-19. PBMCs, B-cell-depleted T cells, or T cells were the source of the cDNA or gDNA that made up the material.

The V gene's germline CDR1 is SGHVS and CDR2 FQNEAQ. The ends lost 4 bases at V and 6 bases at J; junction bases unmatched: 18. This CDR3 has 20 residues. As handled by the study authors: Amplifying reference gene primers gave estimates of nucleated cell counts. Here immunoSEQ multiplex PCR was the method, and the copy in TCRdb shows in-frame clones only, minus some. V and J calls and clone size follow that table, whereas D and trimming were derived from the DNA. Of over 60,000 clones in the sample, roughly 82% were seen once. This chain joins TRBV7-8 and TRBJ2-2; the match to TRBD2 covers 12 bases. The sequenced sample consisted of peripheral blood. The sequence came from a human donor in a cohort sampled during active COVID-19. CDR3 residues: CASSSIPLAGGRPAAGELFF. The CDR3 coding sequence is TGTGCCAGCAGCTCGATCCCACTAGCGGGGGGCCGGCCGGCGGCCGGGGAGCTGTTTTTT.